This passage covers 14 T cell receptor beta chains from one sample sequenced in a study of shared clonotypes between healthy human individuals. TCRdb's table, derived via immunoSEQ multiplex PCR, lists solely in-frame clones and lacks some. The table lists about 520,000 clones, about 72% of them singletons. Sequenced: PBMCs. The receptors originated from a woman in her 40s in good health. Some clones in this sample may be carry-over from other donors' samples.

This chain links TRBV19 with TRBJ1-2, with TRBD1 as a possible D gene (6 bases). Germline V gene lookup returns CDR1 LNHDA and CDR2 SQIVND (reference sequence). The CDR3 has 16 amino acids. V gave up 3 bases and J gave up 4 bases, with 18 bases separating them. The CDR3 loop reads CASSMIPGQPGYGYTF. CDR3 in DNA: TGTGCCAGTAGTATGATCCCCGGACAGCCAGGCTATGGCTACACCTTC.

V gene TRBV6-1 combines with J gene TRBJ2-2, with a possible D match to TRBD1 (6 bases). With 6 bases removed from V and 4 bases from J, the gap between germline ends came to 12 bases. The CDR3 consists of 14 residues. Germline assignment: CDR1 MNHNS and CDR2 SASEGT. The CDR3 loop reads CASRATGVTGELFF. The CDR3 DNA reads TGTGCCAGCAGAGCGACAGGAGTCACCGGGGAGCTGTTTTTT.

The rearrangement joins TRBV7-9 to TRBJ2-7; 10 nucleotides line up with TRBD1. Germline V gene data show CDR1 as SEHNR and CDR2 as FQNEAQ (reference sequence). The CDR3 totals 15 residues. The junction had 5 bases not matched to a gene; V was cut back by 1 base and J by 5 bases. Here the CDR3 reads CASSLVTGGYDEQYF. CDR3 nucleotide sequence: TGTGCCAGCAGCTTAGTGACAGGGGGCTACGACGAGCAGTACTTC. The variable domain in full, with the rest retrieved from reference TRBV7-9 and TRBJ2-7, is DTGVSQNPRHKITKRGQNVTFRCDPISEHNRLYWYRQTLGQGPEFLTYFQNEAQLEKSRLLSDRFSAERPKGSFSTLEIQRTEQGDSAMYLCASSLVTGGYDEQYFGPGTRLTVT.

This clone was recorded at least ten times. This sequence joins TRBV30 and TRBJ1-5; D uncertain. The germline gives CDR1 GTSNPN, CDR2 SVGIG (reference sequence). With 3 bases removed from V and 5 bases from J, the gap between germline ends came to 11 bases. The CDR3 length is 13 residues. The CDR3 loop is CAWSPQVDQPQHF. In DNA, the CDR3 is TGTGCCTGGAGCCCTCAAGTGGATCAGCCCCAGCATTTT.

The chain joins TRBV5-4 to TRBJ2-2; TRBD2 is a possible D gene (6 bases). Germline lookup yields CDR1 SGHNT and CDR2 YYREEE (reference sequence). CDR3 length: 12 residues. Between the trimmed V and J ends, which lost 2 bases and 7 bases, there was a span of 6 bases. The CDR3 is CASSFGGGELFF. The CDR3 bases are TGTGCCAGCAGCTTCGGGGGCGGGGAGCTGTTTTTT.

As for this clone: Just one base apart from a much larger clone, this may be a read error. The chain joins TRBV7-9 to TRBJ2-5, with TRBD2 matching over 9 bases. The J call could be wrong; TRBJ2-7 is a better fit for the DNA end. There are 15 residues in the CDR3. Germline-derived CDR1 and CDR2 are SEHNR and FQNEAQ (reference sequence). Here the CDR3 reads CASSPSGRSSYEQYF. In DNA form, the CDR3 reads TGTGCCAGCAGCCCCAGCGGGAGGAGCTCCTACGAGCAGTACTTC.

V gene TRBV27 combines with J gene TRBJ1-2; TRBD1 agrees at 7 bases. Germline loops: CDR1 MNHEY, CDR2 SMNVEV (reference sequence). The trim removed 0 bases at V and 3 bases at J, leaving 7 bases unmatched. The CDR3 length is 16 residues. This chain's CDR3 is CASSLSGLQGYYGYTF. The CDR3 nucleotides read TGTGCCAGCAGTTTATCGGGTCTACAGGGGTACTATGGCTACACCTTC.

This clone has only a few counts. The chain uses TRBV6-5 and TRBJ1-5; no clear D. This CDR3 has 14 amino acids. The ends were cut back, 0 bases at V and 4 bases at J, with 7 bases in the middle. Germline V gene lookup returns CDR1 MNHEY and CDR2 SVGAGI. The CDR3 region is CASSYSSGNQPQHF. Written as DNA, the CDR3 is TGTGCCAGCAGTTACTCGTCCGGGAATCAGCCCCAGCATTTT.

V usage is TRBV28 and J usage is TRBJ2-2; D gene uncertain. The CDR3 is made up of 12 amino acids. Germline loops: CDR1 MDHEN, CDR2 SYDVKM. Trimming took 2 bases from V and 5 from J, leaving 3 bases between them. The DNA of the CDR3 is TGTGCCAGCAGTTTACGTACCGGGGAGCTGTTTTTT. Translation gives CASSLRTGELFF.

DNA for the CDR3: TGTGCCAGCAGACGACAGGGGTCTAGGGATGAGCAGTTCTTC. It specifies CASRRQGSRDEQFF. The gene calls are TRBV27 and TRBJ2-1; 8 bases align to TRBD1. The V gene end was trimmed by 6 bases and the J gene end by 8 bases; junction bases not matched to a gene: 9. CDR1 is MNHEY, CDR2 SMNVEV, per germline (reference sequence). CDR3 length: 14 amino acids.

This clone was recorded only once. This chain joins TRBV9 and TRBJ1-1; 8 positions agree with TRBD1. The V gene's germline CDR1 is SGDLS and CDR2 YYNGEE. This CDR3 comprises 18 residues. V shed 0 bases and J 4 bases; nucleotides not matched to a gene: 14. The CDR3 region has the DNA TGTGCCAGCAGCGTAGAGGCTGATGCAGGGGGCGGCGGCACTGAAGCTTTCTTT. Translating gives CASSVEADAGGGGTEAFF.

The J gene is TRBJ1-5, the V gene TRBV19; 8 positions agree with TRBD1. V shed 5 bases, J shed 0 bases, and the junction held 0 bases outside the gene matches. Germline V gene sequence: CDR1 LNHDA, CDR2 SQIVND (reference sequence). The CDR3 totals 14 residues. CDR3 nucleotides: TGTGCCAGTAGTGGACAGGGTAGCAATCAGCCCCAGCATTTT. Protein product: CASSGQGSNQPQHF.

This rearrangement joins TRBV4-2 to TRBJ1-1, with 10 bases matching TRBD1. Germline loops: CDR1 LGHNA, CDR2 YNFKEQ. The CDR3 has 18 residues. V gave up 1 base and J gave up 4 bases; unmatched junction bases: 12. CDR3 residues: CASSQVPGQGWRATEAFF. Here the CDR3 DNA reads TGTGCCAGCAGCCAAGTCCCGGGACAGGGGTGGCGGGCCACTGAAGCTTTCTTT.

The genes are TRBV9 and TRBJ2-7; a weak D match, TRBD1 (6 bases). CDR1 and CDR2 from the germline V gene are SGDLS and YYNGEE. The V gene lost 1 base and the J gene lost 6 bases, with 8 bases spanning the gap. The CDR3 loop spans 12 amino acids. This chain's CDR3 is CASSVRGGEQYF. DNA for the CDR3: TGTGCCAGCAGCGTAAGAGGGGGCGAGCAGTACTTC.